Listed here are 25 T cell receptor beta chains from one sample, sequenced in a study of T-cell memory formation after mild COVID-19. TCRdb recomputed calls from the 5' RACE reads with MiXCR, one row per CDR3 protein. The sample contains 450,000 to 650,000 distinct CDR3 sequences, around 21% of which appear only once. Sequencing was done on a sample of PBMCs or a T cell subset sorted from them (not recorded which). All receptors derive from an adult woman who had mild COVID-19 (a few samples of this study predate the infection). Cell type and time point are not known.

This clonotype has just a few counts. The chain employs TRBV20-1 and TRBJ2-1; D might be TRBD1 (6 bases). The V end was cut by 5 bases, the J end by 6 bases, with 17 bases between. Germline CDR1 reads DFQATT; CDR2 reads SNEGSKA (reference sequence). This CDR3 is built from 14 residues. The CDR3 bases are TGCAGTGCTGAGGGGGACGTGCCATCCAATGAGCAGTTCTTC. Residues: CSAEGDVPSNEQFF.

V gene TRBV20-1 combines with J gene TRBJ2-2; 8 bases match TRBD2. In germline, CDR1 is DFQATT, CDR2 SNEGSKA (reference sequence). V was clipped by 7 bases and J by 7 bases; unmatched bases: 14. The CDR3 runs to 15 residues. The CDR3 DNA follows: TGCAGTGGTCGCGTTGCGGGGGGAGCGAGCGGGGAGCTGTTTTTT. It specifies CSGRVAGGASGELFF.

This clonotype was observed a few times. The CDR3, as DNA: TGCGCCAGCAGCTTGCATCCTAGCGGGGACACGTACAATGAGCAGTTCTTC. It encodes CASSLHPSGDTYNEQFF. This chain links TRBV5-1 with TRBJ2-1, with 9 bases aligning to TRBD2. V dropped 1 base and J dropped 4; count of bases not matched to a gene: 9. The CDR3 extends over 17 amino acids. Germline loops: CDR1 SGHRS, CDR2 YFSETQ.

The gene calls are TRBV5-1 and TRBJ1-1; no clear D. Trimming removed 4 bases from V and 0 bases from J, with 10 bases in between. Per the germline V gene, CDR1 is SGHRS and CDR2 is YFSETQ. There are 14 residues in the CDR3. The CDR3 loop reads CASSLRTLNTEAFF. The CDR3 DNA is TGCGCCAGCAGCCTACGGACGCTGAACACTGAAGCTTTCTTT.

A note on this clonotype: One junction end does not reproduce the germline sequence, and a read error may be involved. The CDR3 sequence: CASSPGRGNGQFF. The CDR3 DNA follows: TGCGCCAGCAGCCCCGGACGAGGAAATGGGCAGTTCTTC. The V gene is TRBV5-1, the J gene TRBJ2-1; D is unresolved. The germline gives CDR1 SGHRS, CDR2 YFSETQ. The CDR3 runs to 13 residues.

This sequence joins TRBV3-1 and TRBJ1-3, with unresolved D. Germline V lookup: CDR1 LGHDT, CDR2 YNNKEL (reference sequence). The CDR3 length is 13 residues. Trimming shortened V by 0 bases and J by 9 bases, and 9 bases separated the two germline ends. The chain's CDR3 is CASSQERDGTIYF. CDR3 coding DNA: TGTGCCAGCAGCCAAGAACGCGACGGCACCATATATTTT.

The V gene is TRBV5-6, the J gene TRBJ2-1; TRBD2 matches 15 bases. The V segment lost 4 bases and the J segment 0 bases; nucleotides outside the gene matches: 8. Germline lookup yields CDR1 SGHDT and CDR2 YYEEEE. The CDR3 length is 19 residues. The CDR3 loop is CASSPGLAGGSSSYNEQFF. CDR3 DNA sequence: TGTGCCAGCAGCCCGGGACTAGCGGGGGGCTCGAGCTCCTACAATGAGCAGTTCTTC.

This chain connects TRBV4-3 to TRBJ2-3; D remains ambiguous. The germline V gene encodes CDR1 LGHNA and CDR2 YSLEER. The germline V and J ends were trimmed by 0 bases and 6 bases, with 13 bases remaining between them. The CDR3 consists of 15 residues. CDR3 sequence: CASSQDKTSADTQYF. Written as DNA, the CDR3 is TGCGCCAGCAGCCAAGATAAGACTTCGGCGGATACGCAGTATTTT.

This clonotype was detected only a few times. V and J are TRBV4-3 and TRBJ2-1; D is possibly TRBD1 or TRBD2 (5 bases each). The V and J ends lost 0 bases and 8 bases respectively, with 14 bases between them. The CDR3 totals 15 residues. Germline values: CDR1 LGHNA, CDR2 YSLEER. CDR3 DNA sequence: TGCGCCAGCAGCCAAGACCCTAGGGACGCGTATGAGCAGTTCTTC. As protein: CASSQDPRDAYEQFF.

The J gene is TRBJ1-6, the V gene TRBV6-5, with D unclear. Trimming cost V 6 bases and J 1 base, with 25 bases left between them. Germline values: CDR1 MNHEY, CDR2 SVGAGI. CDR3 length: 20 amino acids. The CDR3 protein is CASSLTPARPGGSYNSPLHF. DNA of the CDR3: TGTGCCAGCAGCCTAACCCCTGCTAGACCCGGTGGTTCCTATAATTCACCCCTCCACTTT.

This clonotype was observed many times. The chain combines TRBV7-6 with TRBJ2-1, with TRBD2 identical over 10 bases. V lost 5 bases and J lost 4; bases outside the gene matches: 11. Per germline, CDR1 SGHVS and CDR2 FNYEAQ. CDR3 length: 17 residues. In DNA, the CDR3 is TGTGCCAGCAGCCTCCATACTGGGACTAGCGTGTACAATGAGCAGTTCTTC. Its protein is CASSLHTGTSVYNEQFF.

The CDR3 DNA follows: TGTGCCAGCAGCCCTCAGGGGCCTAGCGGGAGTGGCAATGAGCAGTTCTTC. Translation: CASSPQGPSGSGNEQFF. The chain recombines TRBV7-2 with TRBJ2-1, with TRBD2 matching 10 bases. V lost 5 bases to trimming and J lost 6 bases; unmatched junction nucleotides: 13. This CDR3 has 17 amino acids. Germline CDR1 is SGHTA and CDR2 is FQGNSA. Looking up the rest from reference TRBV7-2 and TRBJ2-1 gives the full variable domain: GAGVSQSPSNKVTEKGKDVELRCDPISGHTALYWYRQSLGQGLEFLIYFQGNSAPDKSGLPSDRFSAERTGGSVSTLTIQRTQQEDSAVYLCASSPQGPSGSGNEQFFGPGTRLTVL.

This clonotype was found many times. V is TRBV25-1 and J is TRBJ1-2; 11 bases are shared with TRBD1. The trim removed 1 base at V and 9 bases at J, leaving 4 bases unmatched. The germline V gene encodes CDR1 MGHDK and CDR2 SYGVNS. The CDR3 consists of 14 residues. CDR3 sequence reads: CASSEWTGGTSYTF. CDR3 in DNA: TGTGCCAGCAGTGAATGGACAGGGGGCACGAGCTACACCTTC.

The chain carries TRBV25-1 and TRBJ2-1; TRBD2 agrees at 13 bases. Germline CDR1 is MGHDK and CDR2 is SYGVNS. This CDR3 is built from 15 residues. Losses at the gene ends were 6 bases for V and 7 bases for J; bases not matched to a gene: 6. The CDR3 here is CASRGLAGRENEQFF. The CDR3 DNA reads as TGTGCCAGCAGGGGACTAGCGGGACGTGAAAATGAGCAGTTCTTC.

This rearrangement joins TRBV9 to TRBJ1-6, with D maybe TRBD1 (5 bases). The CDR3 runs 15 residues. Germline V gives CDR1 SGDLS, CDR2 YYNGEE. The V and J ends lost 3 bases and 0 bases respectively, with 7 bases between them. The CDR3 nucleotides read TGTGCCAGCAGCGAGGGGAGCTCCTATAATTCACCCCTCCACTTT. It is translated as CASSEGSSYNSPLHF. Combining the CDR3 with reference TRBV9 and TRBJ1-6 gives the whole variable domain DSGVTQTPKHLITATGQRVTLRCSPRSGDLSVYWYQQSLDQGLQFLIQYYNGEERAKGNILERFSAQQFPDLHSELNLSSLELGDSALYFCASSEGSSYNSPLHFGNGTRLTVT.

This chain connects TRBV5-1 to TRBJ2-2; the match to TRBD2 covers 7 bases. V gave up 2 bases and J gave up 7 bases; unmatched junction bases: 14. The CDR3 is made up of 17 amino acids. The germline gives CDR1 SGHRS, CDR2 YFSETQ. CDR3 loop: CASSLDGGSIKNGELFF. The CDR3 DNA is TGCGCCAGCAGCTTAGATGGCGGGAGTATAAAGAACGGGGAGCTGTTTTTT.

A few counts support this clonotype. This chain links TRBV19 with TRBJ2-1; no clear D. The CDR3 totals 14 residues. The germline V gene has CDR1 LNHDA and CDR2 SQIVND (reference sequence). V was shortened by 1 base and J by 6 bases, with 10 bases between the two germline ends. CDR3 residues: CASSIVGLGNEQFF. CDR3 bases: TGTGCCAGTAGTATAGTGGGATTGGGCAATGAGCAGTTCTTC.

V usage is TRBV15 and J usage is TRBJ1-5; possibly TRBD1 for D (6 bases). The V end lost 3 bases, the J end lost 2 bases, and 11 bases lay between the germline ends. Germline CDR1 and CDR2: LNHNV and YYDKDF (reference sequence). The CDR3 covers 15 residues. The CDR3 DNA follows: TGTGCCACCAGCAGTTCGCACAGGGGCAATCAGCCCCAGCATTTT. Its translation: CATSSSHRGNQPQHF.

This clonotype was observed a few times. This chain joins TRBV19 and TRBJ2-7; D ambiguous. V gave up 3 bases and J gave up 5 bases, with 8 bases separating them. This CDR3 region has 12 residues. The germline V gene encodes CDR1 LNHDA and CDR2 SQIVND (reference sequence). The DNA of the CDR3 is TGTGCCAGTAGTATTGACCGCAACGAGCAGTACTTC. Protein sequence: CASSIDRNEQYF. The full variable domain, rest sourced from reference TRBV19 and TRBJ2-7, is DGGITQSPKYLFRKEGQNVTLSCEQNLNHDAMYWYRQDPGQGLRLIYYSQIVNDFQKGDIAEGYSVSREKKESFPLTVTSAQKNPTAFYLCASSIDRNEQYFGPGTRLTVT.

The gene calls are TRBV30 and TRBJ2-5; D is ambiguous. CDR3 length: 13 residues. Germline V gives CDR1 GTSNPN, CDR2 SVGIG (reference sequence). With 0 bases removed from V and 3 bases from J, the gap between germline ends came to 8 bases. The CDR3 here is CAWSVLPKETQYF. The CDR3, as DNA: TGTGCCTGGAGTGTTCTACCGAAAGAGACCCAGTACTTC. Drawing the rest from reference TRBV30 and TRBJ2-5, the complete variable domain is SQTIHQWPATLVQPVGSPLSLECTVEGTSNPNLYWYRQAAGRGLQLLFYSVGIGQISSEVPQNLSASRPQDRQFILSSKKLLLSDSGFYLCAWSVLPKETQYFGPGTRLLVL.

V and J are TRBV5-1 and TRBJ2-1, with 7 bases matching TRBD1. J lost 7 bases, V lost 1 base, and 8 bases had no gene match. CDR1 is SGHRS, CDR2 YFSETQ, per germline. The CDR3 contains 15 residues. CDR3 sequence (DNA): TGCGCCAGCAGCTTGAAAAGGGGGCAGGTGAATGAGCAGTTCTTC. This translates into CASSLKRGQVNEQFF.

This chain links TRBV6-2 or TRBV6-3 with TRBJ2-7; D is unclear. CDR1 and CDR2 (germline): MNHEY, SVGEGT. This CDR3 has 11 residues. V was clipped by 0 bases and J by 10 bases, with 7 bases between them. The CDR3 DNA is TGTGCCAGCAGTTACTCAGCATCACAGTACTTC. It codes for CASSYSASQYF.

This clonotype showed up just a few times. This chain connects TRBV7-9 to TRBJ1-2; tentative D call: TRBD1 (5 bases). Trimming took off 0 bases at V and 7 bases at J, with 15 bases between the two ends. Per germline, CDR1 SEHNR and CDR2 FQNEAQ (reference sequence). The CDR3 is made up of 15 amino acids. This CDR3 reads CASSLAGAGRGGYTF. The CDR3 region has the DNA TGTGCCAGCAGCTTAGCTGGGGCAGGAAGGGGTGGCTACACCTTC.

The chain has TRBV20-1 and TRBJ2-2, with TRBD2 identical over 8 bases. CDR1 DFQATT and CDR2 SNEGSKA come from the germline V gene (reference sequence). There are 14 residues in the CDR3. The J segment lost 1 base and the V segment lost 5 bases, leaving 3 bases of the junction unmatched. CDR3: CSAGSGRNTGELFF. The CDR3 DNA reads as TGCAGTGCTGGAAGCGGGAGGAACACCGGGGAGCTGTTTTTT.

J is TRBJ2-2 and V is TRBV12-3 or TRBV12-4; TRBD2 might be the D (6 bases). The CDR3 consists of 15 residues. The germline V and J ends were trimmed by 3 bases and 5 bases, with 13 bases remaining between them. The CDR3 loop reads CASSFLTGGTGELFF. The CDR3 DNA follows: TGTGCCAGCAGTTTTCTTACAGGAGGGACCGGGGAGCTGTTTTTT.